The TCR beta chain described here comes from a study of blood T cell repertoires in COVID-19. Study information: Samples came from the United States, Italy and Spain, spanning acute and convalescent COVID-19.

Assay used: immunoSEQ multiplex PCR; TCRdb lists only in-frame clones, some missing. The sample lists around 160,000 clones; roughly 86% were seen once. Germline V gives CDR1 LGHNA, CDR2 YNFKEQ. The ends lost 0 bases at V and 4 bases at J; junction bases unmatched: 0. This CDR3 has 16 amino acids. The sequencing sample was made of peripheral blood. This receptor was identified in a human donor in a cohort sampled during active COVID-19. This chain joins TRBV4-2 and TRBJ2-1, with 13 bases aligning to TRBD2. CDR3 region: CASSQEGLAGYNEQFF. Written as DNA, the CDR3 is TGTGCCAGCAGCCAAGAGGGACTAGCGGGATACAATGAGCAGTTCTTC.